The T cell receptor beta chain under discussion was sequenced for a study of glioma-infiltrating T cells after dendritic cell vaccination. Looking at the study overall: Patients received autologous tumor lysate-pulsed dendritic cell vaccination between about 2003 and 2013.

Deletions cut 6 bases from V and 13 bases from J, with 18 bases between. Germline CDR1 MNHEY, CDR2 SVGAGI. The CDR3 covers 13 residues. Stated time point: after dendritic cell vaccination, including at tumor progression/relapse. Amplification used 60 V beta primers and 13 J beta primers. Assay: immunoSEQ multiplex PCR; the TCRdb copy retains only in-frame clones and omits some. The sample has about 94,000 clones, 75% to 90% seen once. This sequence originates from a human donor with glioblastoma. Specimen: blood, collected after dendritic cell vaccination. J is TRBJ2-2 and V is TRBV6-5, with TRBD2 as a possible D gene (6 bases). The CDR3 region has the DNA TGTGCCAGCAGCCTCTTGGGGCGGGGTGGGCTGTTTTTT. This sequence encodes CASSLLGRGGLFF.